The 32 T cell receptor beta chains presented below share a single source sample, sequenced in a study of memory CD4+ T cells and cytomegalovirus serostatus. Profiling relied on immunoSEQ multiplex PCR, and the TCRdb table lists in-frame clones only, not all of them. The sample holds tens of thousands of clones; roughly 83% are singletons and the top ten take 1.1%. Single viable CD3+CD4+CD8-CD45RO+ cells were sorted as the memory CD4+ T cells. The material sequenced was memory CD4+ T cells from blood. Receptors were obtained from an adult in good health and CMV-seronegative.

The genes are TRBV25-1 and TRBJ1-6, with a weak D call TRBD1 (5 bases). CDR1 is MGHDK and CDR2 is SYGVNS in the germline V gene. Deletions cut 6 bases from V and 0 bases from J, with 15 bases between. This CDR3 has 17 residues. The DNA for the CDR3 is TGTGCCAGCAGCCACCCCCGGGGGAGCTCCTATAATTCACCCCTCCACTTT. Residues: CASSHPRGSSYNSPLHF.

The chain is built from TRBV7-2 and TRBJ2-1, with 7 nucleotides matching TRBD1. Unmatched junction bases numbered 11, after V lost 5 bases and J lost 7 bases. The CDR3 consists of 15 residues. CDR1 is SGHTA and CDR2 is FQGNSA in the germline V gene. CDR3 nucleotides: TGTGCCAGCAGCCGGCGTGACAGGGTAGGGAATGAGCAGTTCTTC. Translated: CASSRRDRVGNEQFF.

J is TRBJ2-3 and V is TRBV11-2; 7 bases fit TRBD2. The CDR3 extends over 15 amino acids. The germline V gene has CDR1 SGHAT and CDR2 FQNNGV. The trim removed 5 bases at V and 6 bases at J, leaving 11 bases unmatched. The DNA of the CDR3 is TGTGCCAGCAGCCTCCGGAACGGGAGGATGGATACGCAGTATTTT. This translates into CASSLRNGRMDTQYF.

The genes are TRBV7-3 and TRBJ2-1; D is undetermined. The ends were cut back, 5 bases at V and 10 bases at J, with 18 bases in the middle. CDR1 and CDR2 from the germline V gene are SGHTA and FQGTGA. There are 14 residues in the CDR3. The CDR3 region is CASSLQASSSEQFF. The CDR3, as DNA: TGTGCCAGCAGCCTCCAGGCGTCTAGTTCGGAGCAGTTCTTC.

The chain combines TRBV27 with TRBJ2-3; 11 nucleotides align to TRBD2. Per the germline V gene, CDR1 is MNHEY and CDR2 is SMNVEV (reference sequence). The CDR3 consists of 16 residues. V lost 6 bases and J lost 6; bases outside the gene matches: 11. CDR3 protein: CASRDFLAGGVDTQYF. CDR3 in DNA: TGTGCCAGCAGAGATTTTCTAGCGGGAGGTGTTGATACGCAGTATTTT.

In DNA form, the CDR3 reads TGTGCCAGCCAAGGACAGGGATTTTATGAGCAGTTCTTC. It encodes CASQGQGFYEQFF. The chain uses TRBV2 and TRBJ2-1, with 8 bases fitting TRBD1. The CDR3 runs 13 residues. The V and J ends lost 8 bases and 8 bases, in that order; junction bases with no gene match: 8. Germline V CDR1 and CDR2: SNHLY, FYNNEI.

CDR3 sequence reads: CASSFQTGILVGEQFF. DNA of the CDR3: TGTGCCAGCAGTTTTCAAACCGGGATCCTGGTTGGTGAGCAGTTCTTC. The rearrangement links TRBV11-3 to TRBJ2-1; possible D gene TRBD2, 5 bases. The germline gives CDR1 SGHNT, CDR2 YENEEA. This CDR3 has 16 amino acids. V was cut by 6 bases and J by 9 bases, with 24 bases left in between.

The V and J genes are TRBV6-1 and TRBJ2-3; 7 nucleotides align to TRBD2. This CDR3 spans 12 amino acids. V gave up 5 bases and J gave up 7 bases; unmatched junction bases: 3. The V gene's germline CDR1 is MNHNS and CDR2 SASEGT. The CDR3: CASSLAEYTQYF. The CDR3, as DNA: TGTGCCAGCAGTCTAGCGGAGTATACGCAGTATTTT.

This chain connects TRBV29-1 to TRBJ1-1; no firm D call. CDR1 and CDR2 (germline): SQVTM, ANQGSEA. V was pared by 6 bases and J by 3 bases, with 14 bases between. The CDR3 is 13 amino acids. The CDR3 DNA is TGCAGCGTCCGTGCCGGGCGATACACTGAAGCTTTCTTT. Its protein is CSVRAGRYTEAFF.

The CDR3 is CASSLRVGGGEQYF. The DNA of the CDR3 is TGTGCCAGCAGTTTACGAGTGGGGGGGGGCGAGCAGTACTTC. The rearrangement uses TRBV27 and TRBJ2-7; 7 bases are a match to TRBD2. CDR1 is MNHEY and CDR2 is SMNVEV in the germline V gene (reference sequence). V lost 2 bases to trimming and J lost 6 bases; unmatched junction nucleotides: 7. The CDR3 covers 14 residues.

The chain recombines TRBV6-1 with TRBJ1-1; D remains unclear. The V end was cut by 3 bases, the J end by 7 bases, with 21 bases between. The CDR3 covers 16 residues. CDR1 and CDR2 from the germline V gene are MNHNS and SASEGT. CDR3 loop: CASSDLQRGGRGEAFF. The CDR3 DNA is TGTGCCAGCAGTGATCTTCAGCGGGGAGGGCGAGGTGAAGCTTTCTTT.

The V call is TRBV5-1, the J call TRBJ2-1, with TRBD1 identical over 7 bases. The CDR3 extends over 14 amino acids. Germline V lookup: CDR1 SGHRS, CDR2 YFSETQ. Trimming took 4 bases from V and 6 from J; bases not matched to a gene: 7. The CDR3 DNA reads TGCGCCAGCAGCCTAGGACAGGAAACCAATGAGCAGTTCTTC. It is translated as CASSLGQETNEQFF.

The rearrangement links TRBV25-1 to TRBJ1-2; perhaps TRBD1 as D (5 bases). The CDR3 contains 15 residues. V lost 3 bases, J lost 6 bases, and 17 bases lay in between. From germline, CDR1 is MGHDK and CDR2 SYGVNS. CDR3 bases: TGTGCCAGCAGTGAGCCGGGGGATTTGATTGATGGCTACACCTTC. This gives the protein CASSEPGDLIDGYTF.

This chain links TRBV2 with TRBJ1-5; the D is unclear. Germline values: CDR1 SNHLY, CDR2 FYNNEI. This CDR3 spans 14 amino acids. Trimming took 4 bases from V and 5 from J, leaving 12 bases between them. CDR3 region: CASSVRQGYQPQHF. CDR3 nucleotides: TGTGCCAGCAGTGTAAGACAAGGCTATCAGCCCCAGCATTTT.

V gene TRBV11-3 combines with J gene TRBJ2-7; D unclear. V was clipped by 2 bases and J by 3 bases, with 8 bases between them. The V gene's germline CDR1 is SGHNT and CDR2 YENEEA. The CDR3 is 13 amino acids. CDR3 region: CASSLWGSYEQYF. The CDR3 DNA reads as TGTGCCAGCAGCTTATGGGGTAGCTACGAGCAGTACTTC. The full variable domain, in which reference TRBV11-3 and TRBJ2-7 provide the parts outside the CDR3, is EAGVVQSPRYKIIEKKQPVAFWCNPISGHNTLYWYLQNLGQGPELLIRYENEEAVDDSQLPKDRFSAERLKGVDSTLKIQPAELGDSAVYLCASSLWGSYEQYFGPGTRLTVT.

This rearrangement joins TRBV4-1 to TRBJ2-7; 7 positions match TRBD2. V shed 2 bases and J 6 bases; nucleotides not matched to a gene: 7. The CDR3 extends over 14 amino acids. CDR1 and CDR2 (germline): MGHRA, YSYEKL. CDR3 residues: CASSQFTSVSEQYF. CDR3 in DNA: TGCGCCAGCAGCCAATTTACTAGCGTAAGCGAGCAGTACTTC.

The chain is built from TRBV19 and TRBJ1-2; D perhaps matches TRBD1 (5 bases). The V end lost 3 bases, the J end lost 0 bases, and 14 bases lay between the germline ends. CDR3 length equals 16 residues. The germline V gene has CDR1 LNHDA and CDR2 SQIVND (reference sequence). CDR3 sequence reads: CASSIGGVRSNYGYTF. The CDR3 nucleotides are TGTGCCAGTAGTATTGGGGGGGTCCGCTCTAACTATGGCTACACCTTC. The full variable domain, with the rest looked up from reference TRBV19 and TRBJ1-2, is DGGITQSPKYLFRKEGQNVTLSCEQNLNHDAMYWYRQDPGQGLRLIYYSQIVNDFQKGDIAEGYSVSREKKESFPLTVTSAQKNPTAFYLCASSIGGVRSNYGYTFGSGTRLTVV.

V usage is TRBV25-1 and J usage is TRBJ2-3, with TRBD1 as a possible D gene (6 bases). Germline loops: CDR1 MGHDK, CDR2 SYGVNS. The V end was cut by 3 bases, the J end by 9 bases, with 10 bases between. The CDR3 runs 12 residues. CDR3 DNA: TGTGCCAGCAGTGATAACACAGGGACGCAGTATTTT. Its translation: CASSDNTGTQYF.

J is TRBJ1-4 and V is TRBV5-6, with D uncertain. The CDR3 has 15 amino acids. In germline, CDR1 is SGHDT, CDR2 YYEEEE. Trimming took 5 bases from V and 3 from J, leaving 14 bases between them. The CDR3 DNA is TGTGCCAGCAGTCCATATCGGGGTCCTAATGAAAAACTGTTTTTT. Translation gives CASSPYRGPNEKLFF.

V usage is TRBV4-3 and J usage is TRBJ1-6; the match to TRBD1 covers 9 bases. V lost 0 bases and J lost 8; bases outside the gene matches: 2. The CDR3 is 15 amino acids. CDR1 LGHNA and CDR2 YSLEER come from the germline V gene. DNA of the CDR3: TGCGCCAGCAGCCAAGAGGACAGGGGTTATTCACCCCTCCACTTT. Protein sequence: CASSQEDRGYSPLHF.

The rearrangement joins TRBV19 to TRBJ2-3; D perhaps matches TRBD2 (5 bases). Trimming left V 6 bases short and J 5 bases short, with 18 bases between. Germline CDR1 and CDR2: LNHDA and SQIVND (reference sequence). The CDR3 is 15 residues long. The CDR3 loop reads CASRARTHRGDTQYF. DNA for the CDR3: TGTGCCAGTAGGGCGCGGACCCACCGGGGAGATACGCAGTATTTT. The full variable domain, its missing parts supplied by reference TRBV19 and TRBJ2-3, is DGGITQSPKYLFRKEGQNVTLSCEQNLNHDAMYWYRQDPGQGLRLIYYSQIVNDFQKGDIAEGYSVSREKKESFPLTVTSAQKNPTAFYLCASRARTHRGDTQYFGPGTRLTVL.

The chain has TRBV30 and TRBJ2-1, with 15 positions matching TRBD2. CDR3 length: 14 residues. The ends lost 5 bases at V and 9 bases at J; junction bases unmatched: 5. CDR1 and CDR2 from the germline V gene are GTSNPN and SVGIG (reference sequence). The DNA for the CDR3 is TGTGCCTGGCGGGGACTAGCGGGAGGAAGTGAGCAGTTCTTC. Its protein product is CAWRGLAGGSEQFF.

This chain connects TRBV30 to TRBJ2-1, with D possibly matching TRBD2 (5 bases). This CDR3 has 14 amino acids. CDR1 is GTSNPN and CDR2 is SVGIG in the germline V gene (reference sequence). V was shortened by 8 bases and J by 7 bases, with 21 bases between the two germline ends. DNA of the CDR3: TGTGCCCGGGCGAGAGGTTGGGGAGCTAATGAGCAGTTCTTC. Protein: CARARGWGANEQFF.

The chain combines TRBV6-1 with TRBJ2-3; 7 bases map to TRBD2. Germline lookup yields CDR1 MNHNS and CDR2 SASEGT. With V trimmed by 10 bases and J by 1 base, 8 bases remained unmatched. The CDR3 spans 14 residues. In nucleotides, the CDR3 is TGTGCCATCAGGGAGGGGCCTGGCACAGATACGCAGTATTTT. It encodes CAIREGPGTDTQYF.

The chain has TRBV11-3 and TRBJ2-1; 11 positions agree with TRBD2. CDR3 length: 15 amino acids. Per germline, CDR1 SGHNT and CDR2 YENEEA. V shed 3 bases, J shed 6 bases, and the junction held 4 bases outside the gene matches. The DNA for the CDR3 is TGTGCCAGCAGCTTTCTTGGGACTAGCGGCAATGAGCAGTTCTTC. Encoded protein: CASSFLGTSGNEQFF.

The chain links TRBV4-3 to TRBJ2-2; possibly TRBD2 for D (6 bases). Germline V gives CDR1 LGHNA, CDR2 YSLEER. The CDR3 has 14 residues. Trimming took off 5 bases at V and 5 bases at J, with 12 bases between the two ends. CDR3: CASSTSGGTGELFF. The CDR3 region has the DNA TGCGCCAGCAGCACAAGCGGAGGGACCGGGGAGCTGTTTTTT.

The chain links TRBV4-1 to TRBJ2-5, with D hard to call. Trimming shortened V by 4 bases and J by 3 bases, and 12 bases separated the two germline ends. The CDR3 has 14 residues. CDR1 MGHRA and CDR2 YSYEKL come from the germline V gene. CDR3 DNA sequence: TGCGCCAGCAGCCGGACCCTTTTGGAAGAGACCCAGTACTTC. Translating gives CASSRTLLEETQYF.

V gene TRBV25-1 combines with J gene TRBJ2-2; 7 bases agree with TRBD1. CDR1 is MGHDK, CDR2 SYGVNS, per germline. The CDR3 extends over 14 amino acids. The trim removed 10 bases at V and 1 base at J, leaving 6 bases unmatched. In DNA, the CDR3 is TGTGCCACCAAGGACAGGTTGAACACCGGGGAGCTGTTTTTT. Translating it yields CATKDRLNTGELFF. The variable domain in full, completed from reference TRBV25-1 and TRBJ2-2, reads EADIYQTPRYLVIGTGKKITLECSQTMGHDKMYWYQQDPGMELHLIHYSYGVNSTEKGDLSSESTVSRIRTEHFPLTLESARPSHTSQYLCATKDRLNTGELFFGEGSRLTVL.

J is TRBJ1-2 and V is TRBV25-1; D unresolved. CDR1 is MGHDK, CDR2 SYGVNS, per germline. Trimming removed 2 bases at V and 4 bases at J, with 11 bases between. This CDR3 region has 14 residues. CDR3 loop: CASSEQDRGYGYTF. The CDR3 DNA reads TGTGCCAGCAGTGAACAGGACCGTGGCTATGGCTACACCTTC.

The rearrangement joins TRBV9 to TRBJ2-3; 7 bases align to TRBD1. CDR1 and CDR2 from the germline V gene are SGDLS and YYNGEE. The CDR3 is 15 amino acids. V shed 4 bases and J 0 bases; nucleotides not matched to a gene: 5. The CDR3 here is CASSRDRSSTDTQYF. CDR3 DNA sequence: TGTGCCAGCAGCCGGGACAGAAGTAGCACAGATACGCAGTATTTT.

V usage is TRBV6-1 and J usage is TRBJ1-5, with D unclear. CDR1 MNHNS and CDR2 SASEGT come from the germline V gene. V lost 2 bases and J lost 4, with 3 bases in between. The CDR3 runs to 12 residues. The DNA for the CDR3 is TGTGCCAGCAGTGAACTAAATCAGCCCCAGCATTTT. This codes for CASSELNQPQHF.

This sequence joins TRBV10-1 and TRBJ2-1, with 7 bases identical to TRBD2. J gave up 7 bases and V 2 bases, and 5 bases lay outside the gene matches. The germline CDR1 and CDR2 sequences are WNHNN and SYGVQD (reference sequence). CDR3 length: 14 amino acids. CDR3 coding DNA: TGCGCCAGCAGTGAGGGCGGGAGAGAAAATGAGCAGTTCTTC. Its translation is CASSEGGRENEQFF.